A single sample gave rise to the 25 T cell receptor beta chains below, sequenced in a study of PD-L1 blockade in urothelial cancer. Assay used: immunoSEQ multiplex PCR; TCRdb lists only in-frame clones, some missing. The table shows roughly 45,000 clones, with 88% occurring only once. This specimen consisted of PBMCs, obtained around atezolizumab (anti-PD-L1) treatment. All receptors come from a woman in her sixties or seventies with urothelial cancer.

The chain combines TRBV18 with TRBJ1-2, with D tentatively TRBD1 (6 bases). The CDR3 is 15 residues long. Germline CDR1 and CDR2: KGHSH and LQKENI. V gave up 4 bases and J gave up 4 bases, with 16 bases separating them. For the CDR3, the DNA is TGTGCCAGCTCACTTGAACGCGGACAGATCTATGGCTACACCTTC. As protein: CASSLERGQIYGYTF.

V and J are TRBV7-9 and TRBJ2-2; 12 positions match TRBD1. Germline CDR1 reads SEHNR; CDR2 reads FQNEAQ (reference sequence). Trimming at V came to 5 bases and at J to 6 bases, leaving 4 bases not matched to a gene. The CDR3 extends over 15 amino acids. This CDR3 reads CASSLGQGAAGELFF. For the CDR3, the DNA is TGTGCCAGCAGCCTGGGACAGGGGGCGGCCGGGGAGCTGTTTTTT.

V usage is TRBV9 and J usage is TRBJ1-1; 7 nucleotides align to TRBD1. Trimming at V came to 3 bases and at J to 8 bases, leaving 7 bases not matched to a gene. The CDR3 runs 13 residues. Germline loops: CDR1 SGDLS, CDR2 YYNGEE. The CDR3: CASSETGIGEAFF. The CDR3 DNA is TGTGCCAGCAGCGAGACAGGGATAGGGGAAGCTTTCTTT.

This sequence joins TRBV4-3 and TRBJ2-2; D is perhaps TRBD1 (5 bases). V was shortened by 6 bases and J by 6 bases, with 17 bases between the two germline ends. The V gene's germline CDR1 is LGHNA and CDR2 YSLEER. CDR3 length: 15 residues. CDR3 bases: TGCGCCAGCAGGTACGACAGAGATGAGCCCGGGGAGCTGTTTTTT. It specifies CASRYDRDEPGELFF.

The chain combines TRBV5-4 with TRBJ2-2; 10 nucleotides line up with TRBD2. CDR1 and CDR2 from the germline V gene are SGHNT and YYREEE (reference sequence). The CDR3 sequence is 16 residues long. Trimming at V came to 0 bases and at J to 7 bases, leaving 6 bases not matched to a gene. CDR3 sequence reads: CASSLVTSGPYGELFF. The CDR3 DNA sequence: TGTGCCAGCAGCTTGGTGACTAGCGGGCCCTACGGGGAGCTGTTTTTT. The complete variable domain, with remaining parts taken from reference TRBV5-4 and TRBJ2-2, reads ETGVTQSPTHLIKTRGQQVTLRCSSQSGHNTVSWYQQALGQGPQFIFQYYREEENGRGNFPPRFSGLQFPNYSSELNVNALELDDSALYLCASSLVTSGPYGELFFGEGSRLTVL.

This clone appeared once. V gene TRBV19 combines with J gene TRBJ2-2; possible D gene TRBD2, 7 bases. Trimming left V 6 bases short and J 7 bases short, with 18 bases between. Per the germline V gene, CDR1 is LNHDA and CDR2 is SQIVND (reference sequence). CDR3 length: 15 amino acids. CDR3 DNA: TGTGCCAGTAGCAAAAGGGGGGGGCGCGACGGGGAGCTGTTTTTT. It specifies CASSKRGGRDGELFF. The variable domain in full, with the rest retrieved from reference TRBV19 and TRBJ2-2, is DGGITQSPKYLFRKEGQNVTLSCEQNLNHDAMYWYRQDPGQGLRLIYYSQIVNDFQKGDIAEGYSVSREKKESFPLTVTSAQKNPTAFYLCASSKRGGRDGELFFGEGSRLTVL.

The rearrangement links TRBV6-5 to TRBJ1-1; D possibly corresponds to TRBD1 (5 bases). Germline V CDR1 and CDR2: MNHEY, SVGAGI. Trimming shortened V by 4 bases and J by 0 bases, and 6 bases separated the two germline ends. CDR3 length: 13 amino acids. CDR3 protein: CASSLGVNTEAFF. The CDR3 nucleotides are TGTGCCAGCAGTTTAGGGGTGAACACTGAAGCTTTCTTT.

This clone was seen only once. The CDR3 here is CASSSAGEISNQPQHF. CDR3 bases: TGTGCCAGCAGCAGTGCGGGGGAAATAAGCAATCAGCCCCAGCATTTT. The rearrangement joins TRBV21-1 to TRBJ1-5. TRBV21-1 is a known pseudogene. The CDR3 spans 16 residues.

Here the CDR3 reads CASSLGQTNTEAFF. The CDR3, as DNA: TGTGCCAGCAGCTTAGGACAGACGAACACTGAAGCTTTCTTT. The genes are TRBV7-9 and TRBJ1-1; weak D call: TRBD1 (5 bases). The CDR3 length is 14 residues. Germline-derived CDR1 and CDR2 are SEHNR and FQNEAQ (reference sequence). Trimming took 1 base from V and 1 from J, leaving 7 bases between them.

V gene TRBV5-4 combines with J gene TRBJ2-3; 9 bases line up with TRBD2. With 3 bases clipped from V and 2 bases from J, the junction kept 4 bases outside the gene matches. CDR1 and CDR2 (germline): SGHNT, YYREEE (reference sequence). This CDR3 has 15 residues. CDR3: CASSSAGGHTDTQYF. The CDR3 region has the DNA TGTGCCAGCAGCTCCGCGGGGGGGCACACAGATACGCAGTATTTT.

This clone was recorded once. The J gene is TRBJ2-3, the V gene TRBV18; TRBD1 agrees at 8 bases. In germline, CDR1 is KGHSH, CDR2 LQKENI. V was pared by 5 bases and J by 0 bases, with 7 bases of the junction left unmatched. This CDR3 is 16 amino acids long. The CDR3 loop reads CASSSWTGRSTDTQYF. In nucleotides, the CDR3 is TGTGCCAGCTCATCTTGGACAGGGCGTAGCACAGATACGCAGTATTTT.

This chain uses TRBV11-3 with TRBJ1-1, with D unresolved. Trimming took 0 bases from V and 7 from J, leaving 9 bases between them. CDR3 length: 13 amino acids. Germline assignment: CDR1 SGHNT and CDR2 YENEEA. In DNA form, the CDR3 reads TGTGCCAGCAGCTTAGATGGTCGGGGTGAAGCTTTCTTT. Encoded protein: CASSLDGRGEAFF.

This clone came up a few times. The V gene is TRBV2, the J gene TRBJ1-2; possibly TRBD1 for D (5 bases). This CDR3 region has 13 residues. Trimming took off 3 bases at V and 3 bases at J, with 8 bases between the two ends. From germline, CDR1 is SNHLY and CDR2 FYNNEI. CDR3 sequence reads: CASSDGGYYGYTF. CDR3 sequence (DNA): TGTGCCAGCAGTGATGGGGGGTACTATGGCTACACCTTC.

The chain couples TRBV5-1 to TRBJ2-7; a weak D match, TRBD2 (6 bases). The germline V and J ends were trimmed by 0 bases and 2 bases, with 12 bases remaining between them. Germline-derived CDR1 and CDR2 are SGHRS and YFSETQ. The CDR3 loop spans 15 amino acids. The CDR3 region is CASSLALGGTYEQYF. The CDR3 nucleotides read TGCGCCAGCAGCTTGGCCTTAGGAGGGACCTACGAGCAGTACTTC.

The rearrangement links TRBV19 to TRBJ2-1, with D perhaps matching TRBD2 (5 bases). Germline V gives CDR1 LNHDA, CDR2 SQIVND (reference sequence). V was cut by 6 bases and J by 8 bases, with 23 bases left in between. The length of the CDR3 is 16 residues. The CDR3 region is CASSLTTGVRSDEQFF. As DNA, the CDR3 is TGTGCCAGTAGCCTGACGACCGGGGTGAGGTCTGATGAGCAGTTCTTC.

The chain has TRBV5-4 and TRBJ2-3, with D perhaps matching TRBD2 (6 bases). Germline V CDR1 and CDR2: SGHNT, YYREEE (reference sequence). V shed 4 bases and J shed 10 bases, with 13 bases lying between them. The CDR3 contains 12 residues. CDR3 nucleotides: TGTGCCAGCAGCCCAGACGGGGGAGCGCAGTATTTT. It translates to CASSPDGGAQYF.

V is TRBV5-4 and J is TRBJ2-2, with D hard to call. The CDR3 loop spans 14 amino acids. Trimming removed 1 base from V and 1 base from J, with 5 bases in between. Germline CDR1 is SGHNT and CDR2 is YYREEE (reference sequence). This CDR3 is CASSLRVNTGELFF. The CDR3 nucleotides are TGTGCCAGCAGCTTGCGCGTGAACACCGGGGAGCTGTTTTTT.

The chain is built from TRBV28 and TRBJ1-5, with 8 bases fitting TRBD1. The CDR3 spans 14 residues. Per the germline V gene, CDR1 is MDHEN and CDR2 is SYDVKM. J gave up 5 bases and V 6 bases, and 6 bases lay outside the gene matches. CDR3 DNA: TGTGCCAGCAGGCGACAGGGGAAGGATCAGCCCCAGCATTTT. Encoded protein: CASRRQGKDQPQHF. Using reference TRBV28 and TRBJ1-5 for the parts outside the CDR3, the full variable domain is DVKVTQSSRYLVKRTGEKVFLECVQDMDHENMFWYRQDPGLGLRLIYFSYDVKMKEKGDIPEGYSVSREKKERFSLILESASTNQTSMYLCASRRQGKDQPQHFGDGTRLSIL.

The V call is TRBV7-3, the J call TRBJ1-1; weak D call: TRBD1 (6 bases). Germline lookup yields CDR1 SGHTA and CDR2 FQGTGA. V lost 5 bases to trimming and J lost 1 base, with 14 bases between them. The CDR3 spans 15 residues. The CDR3 DNA sequence: TGTGCCAGCAGCCCAGTCGGGGGGCGGAACACTGAAGCTTTCTTT. Translating it yields CASSPVGGRNTEAFF.

The chain links TRBV28 to TRBJ2-7; 8 positions match TRBD1. Losses at the gene ends were 3 bases for V and 6 bases for J; bases not matched to a gene: 16. CDR3 size: 17 residues. The V gene's germline CDR1 is MDHEN and CDR2 SYDVKM. The DNA for the CDR3 is TGTGCCAGCAGTTTTCGGGGACAGGCAGGGATTCGGGCCGAGCAGTACTTC. Translation gives CASSFRGQAGIRAEQYF.

The chain carries TRBV5-1 and TRBJ2-6; 7 bases are shared with TRBD2. Germline lookup yields CDR1 SGHRS and CDR2 YFSETQ. The CDR3 extends over 17 amino acids. V was clipped by 0 bases and J by 5 bases; unmatched bases: 8. The CDR3 DNA reads as TGCGCCAGCAGCTTGGATCCGCCGGGGGGTAGGGCCAACGTCCTGACTTTC. This sequence encodes CASSLDPPGGRANVLTF.

V and J are TRBV25-1 and TRBJ2-2; 9 nucleotides align to TRBD2. The J segment lost 8 bases and the V segment lost 4 bases, leaving 5 bases of the junction unmatched. Germline-derived CDR1 and CDR2 are MGHDK and SYGVNS. The CDR3 runs to 14 residues. The CDR3 here is CASSALAGTGELFF. CDR3 sequence (DNA): TGTGCCAGCAGTGCGCTAGCGGGAACGGGGGAGCTGTTTTTT.

The chain employs TRBV19 and TRBJ2-5; TRBD2 agrees at 8 bases. The CDR3 is 15 residues long. CDR1 LNHDA and CDR2 SQIVND come from the germline V gene (reference sequence). J was trimmed by 4 bases and V by 5 bases; bases with no gene match: 9. CDR3 nucleotide sequence: TGTGCCAGTAGTTCGAGCGGGGGAATTTCAGAGACCCAGTACTTC. Translated: CASSSSGGISETQYF.

The gene calls are TRBV14 and TRBJ1-1; D is undetermined. Trimming took 3 bases from V and 5 from J, leaving 13 bases between them. Germline V gene data show CDR1 as SGHDN and CDR2 as FVKESK. The CDR3 covers 14 residues. CDR3 amino acids: CASSQAGLGTEAFF. CDR3 nucleotide sequence: TGTGCCAGCAGCCAGGCCGGACTTGGGACTGAAGCTTTCTTT.

The gene calls are TRBV5-4 and TRBJ2-5; 8 nucleotides match TRBD1. CDR3 size: 15 residues. Unmatched junction bases numbered 6, after V lost 0 bases and J lost 5 bases. Germline assignment: CDR1 SGHNT and CDR2 YYREEE (reference sequence). Written as DNA, the CDR3 is TGTGCCAGCAGCTTGGAGCAGGGGGCCTTGGAGACCCAGTACTTC. Its translation: CASSLEQGALETQYF.